These 26 T cell receptor beta chains came from one sample sequenced in a study of T cells after yellow fever vaccination. MiXCR, applied by TCRdb to the 5' RACE reads, yields one record per CDR3 protein. The repertoire holds hundreds of thousands of distinct CDR3 sequences, with about 13% as singletons. The source material was PBMCs, sampled on the day of the yellow fever booster vaccination. The receptors shown here come from a man aged 30 to 45 who received the YFV17D yellow fever vaccine.

The chain links TRBV12-3 or TRBV12-4 to TRBJ2-7; 8 bases line up with TRBD2. The CDR3 is 15 residues long. Germline trimming cut 4 bases from V and 5 bases from J; bases unmatched to any gene: 10. In DNA, the CDR3 is TGTGCCAGCAGTTCAGGCGGGAGGCCGTTCGACGAGCAGTACTTC. As protein: CASSSGGRPFDEQYF.

This clonotype turned up a few times. The rearrangement uses TRBV12-3 or TRBV12-4 and TRBJ2-1, with 9 bases lining up with TRBD2. Unmatched junction bases numbered 3, after V lost 3 bases and J lost 9 bases. CDR3 length: 13 amino acids. The CDR3 spells CASSFGGRGEQFF. The CDR3 region has the DNA TGTGCCAGCAGTTTCGGCGGGAGGGGTGAGCAGTTCTTC.

The chain uses TRBV28 and TRBJ2-3, with 7 bases lining up with TRBD1. Germline-derived CDR1 and CDR2 are MDHEN and SYDVKM. The V gene end was trimmed by 4 bases and the J gene end by 6 bases; junction bases not matched to a gene: 7. This CDR3 spans 14 amino acids. In DNA, the CDR3 is TGTGCCAGCAGTTCCCCAGGGGGAGTTGATACGCAGTATTTT. Translated, it gives CASSSPGGVDTQYF.

The chain joins TRBV7-2 to TRBJ2-6; D not resolved. Trimming pared 1 base from V and 0 bases from J, leaving 10 bases between. The CDR3 is 17 amino acids. Germline CDR1 SGHTA, CDR2 FQGNSA. CDR3 in DNA: TGTGCCAGCAGCTTAGTAGGCACCGCCTCTGGGGCCAACGTCCTGACTTTC. Translation: CASSLVGTASGANVLTF.

Only a few counts were recorded for this clonotype. The chain couples TRBV6-2 or TRBV6-3 to TRBJ1-5, with 9 bases that match TRBD1. The CDR3 runs 15 residues. V shed 5 bases and J 4 bases; nucleotides not matched to a gene: 6. Germline lookup yields CDR1 MNHEY and CDR2 SVGEGT. The CDR3 sequence: CASSTGTGINQPQHF. In DNA form, the CDR3 reads TGTGCCAGCAGTACGGGGACAGGGATTAATCAGCCCCAGCATTTT.

The chain uses TRBV25-1 and TRBJ2-1, with TRBD2 matching over 11 bases. The germline V gene has CDR1 MGHDK and CDR2 SYGVNS. The CDR3 is 14 residues long. V trimming: 2 bases; J trimming: 10 bases; junction bases outside the gene matches: 4. Written as DNA, the CDR3 is TGTGCCAGCAGTGAACTAGCGGGAGGTTTGGAGCAGTTCTTC. As protein: CASSELAGGLEQFF.

This chain uses TRBV30 with TRBJ2-5; D might be TRBD1 (7 bases). The length of the CDR3 is 15 residues. Trimming shortened V by 0 bases and J by 2 bases, and 13 bases separated the two germline ends. Looked up from germline, CDR1 is GTSNPN and CDR2 is SVGIG (reference sequence). The CDR3 bases are TGTGCCTGGAGTGTACCCAGGGGGAGGCAAGAGACCCAGTACTTC. This gives the protein CAWSVPRGRQETQYF.

The chain employs TRBV15 and TRBJ2-7, with 7 bases fitting TRBD1. Germline V gene data show CDR1 as LNHNV and CDR2 as YYDKDF (reference sequence). This CDR3 has 15 residues. V shed 2 bases, J shed 4 bases, and the junction held 8 bases outside the gene matches. The DNA for the CDR3 is TGTGCCACCAGCAGAACCGGGACAGAGACTTACGAGCAGTACTTC. Amino acids: CATSRTGTETYEQYF.

The V and J genes are TRBV12-3 or TRBV12-4 and TRBJ2-7, with TRBD2 matching over 7 bases. After removal of 3 bases from V and 0 bases from J, the junction contained 5 bases not matched to a gene. The CDR3 consists of 15 residues. The CDR3 region has the DNA TGTGCCAGCAGTTTTAGGCGGGGGAGCTCCTACGAGCAGTACTTC. Translation: CASSFRRGSSYEQYF.

This chain uses TRBV5-1 with TRBJ2-7; 8 positions agree with TRBD1. Germline-derived CDR1 and CDR2 are SGHRS and YFSETQ. Trimming at V came to 5 bases and at J to 5 bases, leaving 12 bases not matched to a gene. This CDR3 is 15 amino acids long. The CDR3 coding sequence is TGCGCCAGCAGACCCGTTACAGGGGGGCTAAACGAGCAGTACTTC. Translating it yields CASRPVTGGLNEQYF.

This clonotype occurred a few times. One end of the junction is discordant with germline, which a read error may explain. The chain links TRBV3-1 to TRBJ2-1; 12 positions agree with TRBD2. The CDR3 spans 15 residues. Looked up from germline, CDR1 is LGHDT and CDR2 is YNNKEL (reference sequence). This CDR3 is CASSQDEVLAGGRLF. The CDR3 region has the DNA TGTGCCAGCAGCCAAGATGAGGTCCTAGCGGGGGGGCGGCTCTTC.

This clonotype was seen ten or more times. V is TRBV28 and J is TRBJ2-5, with 7 positions matching TRBD2. CDR1 is MDHEN, CDR2 SYDVKM, per germline. Trimming cost V 1 base and J 2 bases; bases outside gene matches: 7. CDR3 size: 16 residues. CDR3: CASSLSASGNQETQYF. CDR3 bases: TGTGCCAGCAGTTTATCGGCCAGCGGGAATCAAGAGACCCAGTACTTC.

The chain is built from TRBV7-2 and TRBJ2-3; no clear D. CDR3 length equals 15 residues. Germline CDR1 and CDR2: SGHTA and FQGNSA. V lost 3 bases, J lost 2 bases, and 12 bases lay in between. In DNA, the CDR3 is TGTGCCAGCAGCTTGTTTGGGTACCTCACAGATACGCAGTATTTT. Its protein product is CASSLFGYLTDTQYF.

In its sample, this clonotype was seen a few times. The rearrangement joins TRBV6-5 to TRBJ1-6, with D unresolved. Germline CDR1 and CDR2: MNHEY and SVGAGI. Between the trimmed V and J ends, which lost 4 bases and 6 bases, there was a span of 10 bases. The CDR3 is 14 amino acids. CDR3 nucleotides: TGTGCCAGCAGTTCCGACCTGGGTAATTCACCCCTCCACTTT. As protein: CASSSDLGNSPLHF.

This clonotype has a count of ten or more. The chain carries TRBV29-1 and TRBJ2-1; 8 positions agree with TRBD2. The CDR3 contains 14 residues. J gave up 8 bases and V 6 bases, and 12 bases lay outside the gene matches. CDR1 and CDR2 from the germline V gene are SQVTM and ANQGSEA. The CDR3 DNA is TGCAGCGTCGCCGGACTAGCCATCCACGATGAGCAGTTCTTC. Protein product: CSVAGLAIHDEQFF.

This clonotype was picked up a small number of times. The chain recombines TRBV20-1 with TRBJ2-7; 7 bases match TRBD2. Germline trimming cut 3 bases from V and 2 bases from J; bases unmatched to any gene: 4. Germline-derived CDR1 and CDR2 are DFQATT and SNEGSKA (reference sequence). The length of the CDR3 is 13 residues. CDR3 in DNA: TGCAGTGCTAGGGGGGGGGAAGCCTACGAGCAGTACTTC. Translated: CSARGGEAYEQYF.

The chain recombines TRBV29-1 with TRBJ2-4; 9 nucleotides match TRBD2. V lost 4 bases, J lost 7 bases, and 5 bases stayed unmatched. The CDR3 sequence is 13 residues long. Germline V CDR1 and CDR2: SQVTM, ANQGSEA. CDR3: CSVVAGVLNIQYF. As DNA, the CDR3 is TGCAGCGTTGTAGCGGGAGTGTTGAACATTCAGTACTTC.

This clonotype has a handful of counts. The genes are TRBV14 and TRBJ2-6; 8 bases are shared with TRBD2. Losses at the gene ends were 5 bases for V and 2 bases for J; bases not matched to a gene: 2. The CDR3 extends over 15 amino acids. Germline V gives CDR1 SGHDN, CDR2 FVKESK. The chain's CDR3 is CASSAGGTGANVLTF. CDR3 coding DNA: TGTGCCAGCAGCGCGGGGGGAACTGGGGCCAACGTCCTGACTTTC.

This clonotype was seen a few times. V usage is TRBV20-1 and J usage is TRBJ2-1, with 9 bases lining up with TRBD2. After removal of 0 bases from V and 9 bases from J, the junction contained 9 bases not matched to a gene. CDR3 length equals 15 residues. Germline V CDR1 and CDR2: DFQATT, SNEGSKA (reference sequence). CDR3 coding DNA: TGCAGTGCTAGAGAACCCCACCGCGGGGGGGGTGAGCAGTTCTTC. Translated, it gives CSAREPHRGGGEQFF.

In its sample, this clonotype was seen a few times. The V gene is TRBV20-1, the J gene TRBJ2-1; 9 nucleotides agree with TRBD2. The CDR3 consists of 15 residues. Germline assignment: CDR1 DFQATT and CDR2 SNEGSKA (reference sequence). The V gene end was trimmed by 0 bases and the J gene end by 7 bases; junction bases not matched to a gene: 7. The DNA of the CDR3 is TGCAGTGCTAGAGATCCTAGCGGGACAAGGAATGAGCAGTTCTTC. The encoded protein is CSARDPSGTRNEQFF.

This clonotype was recorded a few times. The V gene is TRBV7-9, the J gene TRBJ2-7; D not resolved. Between the trimmed V and J ends, which lost 5 bases and 5 bases, there was a span of 10 bases. Germline V gene lookup returns CDR1 SEHNR and CDR2 FQNEAQ (reference sequence). The CDR3 has 12 amino acids. CDR3 region: CASSRRSDEQYF. The CDR3 DNA follows: TGTGCCAGCAGCCGGAGAAGTGACGAGCAGTACTTC. The whole variable domain, filled in from reference TRBV7-9 and TRBJ2-7, reads DTGVSQNPRHKITKRGQNVTFRCDPISEHNRLYWYRQTLGQGPEFLTYFQNEAQLEKSRLLSDRFSAERPKGSFSTLEIQRTEQGDSAMYLCASSRRSDEQYFGPGTRLTVT.

In its sample, this clonotype was seen a few times. The CDR3 nucleotides read TGCAGTGCCAGGGCGACTGTCTATGGCTACACCTTC. Translated, it gives CSARATVYGYTF. The chain links TRBV20-1 to TRBJ1-2, with D perhaps matching TRBD1 (5 bases). The germline V and J ends were trimmed by 6 bases and 4 bases, with 12 bases remaining between them. The CDR3 sequence is 12 residues long. From germline, CDR1 is DFQATT and CDR2 SNEGSKA (reference sequence).

The rearrangement uses TRBV5-6 and TRBJ1-1; D is perhaps TRBD1 (5 bases). V lost 4 bases and J lost 0, with 13 bases in between. The germline gives CDR1 SGHDT, CDR2 YYEEEE. The CDR3 contains 15 residues. The CDR3 nucleotides read TGTGCCAGCAGCCGACAGCGCAGATTGAACACTGAAGCTTTCTTT. It specifies CASSRQRRLNTEAFF.

V is TRBV11-2 and J is TRBJ1-3; D ambiguous. V shed 7 bases and J shed 0 bases, with 22 bases lying between them. This CDR3 has 18 residues. The germline V gene has CDR1 SGHAT and CDR2 FQNNGV. CDR3: CASTPQSSGYNSGNTIYF. The CDR3 DNA reads TGTGCCAGCACCCCCCAAAGTTCGGGCTACAACTCTGGAAACACCATATATTTT.

At least ten counts were recorded for this clonotype. The rearrangement joins TRBV5-1 to TRBJ2-7; D unresolved. V lost 0 bases, J lost 4 bases, and 11 bases lay in between. This CDR3 comprises 14 residues. Germline CDR1 and CDR2: SGHRS and YFSETQ. In nucleotides, the CDR3 is TGCGCCAGCAGCTTGGAGGGATCGGAATACGAGCAGTACTTC. This encodes CASSLEGSEYEQYF.

This rearrangement joins TRBV19 to TRBJ2-7; possibly TRBD2 for D (5 bases). The CDR3 totals 15 residues. Germline V gene sequence: CDR1 LNHDA, CDR2 SQIVND (reference sequence). The germline V and J ends were trimmed by 7 bases and 3 bases, with 19 bases remaining between them. CDR3 region: CASKVSVGDSYEQYF. The CDR3 nucleotides are TGTGCCAGTAAGGTATCCGTCGGGGATAGCTACGAGCAGTACTTC.